The source of this T cell receptor beta chain is a study of radiotherapy plus CTLA-4 blockade in lung cancer. Points on this clone: Antigen: not known.

Profiled with immunoSEQ multiplex PCR; TCRdb holds only in-frame clones, not every one. This sample has approximately 47,000 clones, with roughly 60% found just once. This CDR3 region has 13 residues. Germline CDR1 SGDLS, CDR2 YYNGEE. V was clipped by 1 base and J by 6 bases, with 7 bases between them. Regarding the study as a whole: Interferon-beta, together with early blood T cell clone dynamics, reportedly best predicted response. Expansion in blood of tumor-derived TCR clones was seen after radiotherapy plus ipilimumab.

Sequenced here: peripheral blood, sampled from a patient treated with radiotherapy plus ipilimumab. The gene calls are TRBV9 and TRBJ2-2, with D maybe TRBD2 (5 bases). The TCR originated in a human donor with non-small cell lung cancer who had a partial response to radiotherapy plus ipilimumab. CDR3 region: CASSVRGSGELFF. The CDR3 nucleotides are TGTGCCAGCAGCGTACGAGGGTCCGGGGAGCTGTTTTTT.